A single T cell receptor (beta chain) is shown here with its context. Its antigen is unknown. Losses at the gene ends were 2 bases for V and 0 bases for J; bases not matched to a gene: 6. This CDR3 comprises 18 residues. CDR1 is MGHDK, CDR2 SYGVNS, per germline. The data belong to a study of cytomegalovirus exposure and HLA in healthy donors. Study-wide results and caveats: Owing to their indistinguishability, certain V segments, notably TRBV6-2 and TRBV6-3, were excluded.

Both 60 Vbeta primers and 13 Jbeta primers went into the PCR. Sequencing used immunoSEQ multiplex PCR; TCRdb keeps in-frame clones, though not all of them. The data contain around 140,000 clones, around 80% of them singletons. This clonotype was obtained from a woman in her twenties or thirties in good health and CMV-seronegative. The sample taken for sequencing was PBMCs. The genes are TRBV25-1 and TRBJ2-3, with TRBD2 matching over 12 bases. The CDR3 reads CASSERTSGDGSTDTQYF. CDR3 coding DNA: TGTGCCAGCAGTGAAAGGACTAGCGGGGACGGCAGCACAGATACGCAGTATTTT.